What follows are 30 T cell receptor beta chains derived from one specimen sequenced in a study of response to subunit inactivated influenza vaccine. In TCRdb, the RT-PCR reads were re-called with MiXCR into one record per CDR3 protein. The repertoire has about 650,000 distinct CDR3 sequences, around a sixth of them found once; the top ten carry roughly 11%. The sequences come from PBMCs from blood, collected 11 to 12 days after vaccination. The source of these receptors is a man in his forties or fifties who received an inactivated influenza vaccine.

This clonotype was detected a few times. The rearrangement joins TRBV12-3 or TRBV12-4 to TRBJ1-1; D ambiguous. The V end was cut by 1 base, the J end by 0 bases, with 9 bases between. This CDR3 is 15 amino acids long. In DNA form, the CDR3 reads TGTGCCAGCAGTTTAGTCGGTCCAGTGAACACTGAAGCTTTCTTT. This gives the protein CASSLVGPVNTEAFF.

This clonotype was picked up many times. V is TRBV27 and J is TRBJ2-2; D gene uncertain. Trimming cost V 5 bases and J 4 bases, with 20 bases left between them. The CDR3 totals 17 residues. Looked up from germline, CDR1 is MNHEY and CDR2 is SMNVEV (reference sequence). The CDR3 coding sequence is TGTGCCAGCAGTCGAAGGGCGGCGGTCTACGGCACCGGGGAGCTGTTTTTT. Amino acid sequence: CASSRRAAVYGTGELFF.

This clonotype has just a few counts. The chain couples TRBV6-1 to TRBJ2-7, with a possible D match to TRBD1 (6 bases). Between the trimmed V and J ends, which lost 6 bases and 5 bases, there was a span of 17 bases. Germline V gene data show CDR1 as MNHNS and CDR2 as SASEGT. The CDR3 covers 14 residues. CDR3 sequence (DNA): TGTGCCAGCAGCCCGCAGGGGTCCTTCGACGAGCAGTACTTC. Translation: CASSPQGSFDEQYF.

Comments on this clonotype: This may be a read error: a much more frequent sequence differs by one nucleotide. The CDR3 spells CASSMISTYNEQFF. The CDR3 bases are TGTGCCAGCAGTATGATTAGCACATACAATGAGCAGTTCTTC. The chain recombines TRBV6-2 or TRBV6-3 with TRBJ2-1; D remains ambiguous. Trimming removed 5 bases at V and 4 bases at J, with 12 bases between. CDR3 size: 14 residues. Germline CDR1 and CDR2: MNHEY and SVGEGT.

This clonotype was observed a handful of times. J is TRBJ2-1 and V is TRBV20-1; 14 bases map to TRBD2. Trimming removed 4 bases from V and 7 bases from J; junction bases left unmatched: 9. Germline CDR1 and CDR2: DFQATT and SNEGSKA (reference sequence). This CDR3 spans 16 amino acids. CDR3 loop: CSATGAWTSGGNEQFF. In nucleotides, the CDR3 is TGCAGTGCTACTGGAGCCTGGACTAGCGGGGGGAATGAGCAGTTCTTC.

This clonotype has only a few counts. J is TRBJ2-7 and V is TRBV3-1, with 8 bases aligning to TRBD1. This CDR3 contains 16 residues. The V and J ends lost 0 bases and 2 bases, in that order; junction bases with no gene match: 6. Per germline, CDR1 LGHDT and CDR2 YNNKEL (reference sequence). In DNA form, the CDR3 reads TGTGCCAGCAGCCAAGATGGGCAGGGGGCCCCCTACGAGCAGTACTTC. It encodes CASSQDGQGAPYEQYF.

The sample holds a few counts of this clonotype. The genes are TRBV25-1 and TRBJ2-1; TRBD1 might be the D (6 bases). The CDR3 totals 15 residues. Trimming took 4 bases from V and 7 from J, leaving 17 bases between them. Germline V gene lookup returns CDR1 MGHDK and CDR2 SYGVNS. The CDR3 reads CASSAGQGLRNEQFF. CDR3 in DNA: TGTGCCAGCAGTGCTGGGCAGGGGCTGCGGAATGAGCAGTTCTTC. Looking up the rest from reference TRBV25-1 and TRBJ2-1 gives the full variable domain: EADIYQTPRYLVIGTGKKITLECSQTMGHDKMYWYQQDPGMELHLIHYSYGVNSTEKGDLSSESTVSRIRTEHFPLTLESARPSHTSQYLCASSAGQGLRNEQFFGPGTRLTVL.

In its sample, this clonotype was seen many times. V usage is TRBV10-1 and J usage is TRBJ2-1, with D perhaps TRBD1 (6 bases). The V end lost 6 bases, the J end lost 11 bases, and 11 bases lay between the germline ends. The CDR3 length is 11 residues. Germline V gene data show CDR1 as WNHNN and CDR2 as SYGVQD (reference sequence). The CDR3 nucleotides read TGCGCCAGCAGGGACGGGACAAAGCAGTTCTTC. This sequence encodes CASRDGTKQFF.

This clonotype was observed a handful of times. J is TRBJ1-5 and V is TRBV20-1; 7 bases agree with TRBD1. Per germline, CDR1 DFQATT and CDR2 SNEGSKA (reference sequence). The CDR3 is 13 residues long. V shed 5 bases, J shed 3 bases, and the junction held 4 bases outside the gene matches. The CDR3 sequence: CSAAQGDNQPQHF. CDR3 in DNA: TGCAGTGCTGCCCAGGGGGACAATCAGCCCCAGCATTTT.

V and J are TRBV29-1 and TRBJ1-2, with D unclear. V lost 5 bases, J lost 5 bases, and 6 bases lay in between. Germline assignment: CDR1 SQVTM and CDR2 ANQGSEA. CDR3 length: 10 residues. The CDR3 loop is CSVNGYGYTF. As DNA, the CDR3 is TGCAGCGTTAACGGATATGGCTACACCTTC.

This clonotype has a handful of counts. This rearrangement joins TRBV5-1 to TRBJ1-1, with D tentatively TRBD1 (5 bases). CDR1 is SGHRS, CDR2 YFSETQ, per germline. This CDR3 region has 14 residues. V lost 5 bases, J lost 5 bases, and 16 bases lay in between. As DNA, the CDR3 is TGCGCCAGCAGACGGGCCCCAGGGCCGACTGAAGCTTTCTTT. Translation gives CASRRAPGPTEAFF.

This clonotype was found once. The chain employs TRBV6-1 and TRBJ2-5; TRBD2 matches at 11 bases. In germline, CDR1 is MNHNS, CDR2 SASEGT. The J segment lost 6 bases and the V segment lost 4 bases, leaving 4 bases of the junction unmatched. The CDR3 runs 14 residues. The CDR3 loop is CASSGGLAVKTQYF. CDR3 DNA: TGTGCCAGCAGTGGGGGACTAGCGGTAAAGACCCAGTACTTC.

Details on this clonotype: One end of the junction varies from germline; a read error may be responsible. This rearrangement joins TRBV12-3 or TRBV12-4 to TRBJ2-5; 11 bases map to TRBD2. This CDR3 is built from 15 residues. CDR3 sequence (DNA): TGTGCCAGCAGACCCGGGACTAGCGGACAAGAGATCCAGTACTTC. Translated, it gives CASRPGTSGQEIQYF.

CDR3 region: CASSQDWQPGLAKNIQYF. The DNA for the CDR3 is TGTGCCAGCAGCCAAGATTGGCAGCCCGGGCTGGCCAAAAACATTCAGTACTTC. The chain is built from TRBV14 and TRBJ2-4; D gene ambiguous. The CDR3 covers 18 residues. Per germline, CDR1 SGHDN and CDR2 FVKESK. The V end was cut by 0 bases, the J end by 1 base, with 16 bases between.

This clonotype has a handful of counts. The chain combines TRBV3-1 with TRBJ2-6, with D unresolved. Germline V CDR1 and CDR2: LGHDT, YNNKEL (reference sequence). Trimming removed 0 bases at V and 0 bases at J, with 6 bases between. The CDR3 sequence is 16 residues long. The CDR3 sequence is CASSQEEDSGANVLTF. In DNA, the CDR3 is TGTGCCAGCAGCCAAGAAGAGGACTCTGGGGCCAACGTCCTGACTTTC.

This clonotype appeared a few times. The CDR3 DNA follows: TGTGCCAGCAGCTTAGATGACCAGGCGGAGACCCAGTACTTC. Its translation is CASSLDDQAETQYF. V gene TRBV7-6 combines with J gene TRBJ2-5; D is undetermined. Germline V gene data show CDR1 as SGHVS and CDR2 as FNYEAQ. Trimming took off 1 base at V and 5 bases at J, with 11 bases between the two ends. The CDR3 spans 14 residues.

The J gene is TRBJ2-7, the V gene TRBV28; TRBD2 is a possible D gene (6 bases). Germline loops: CDR1 MDHEN, CDR2 SYDVKM. The CDR3 is made up of 18 amino acids. Trimming stripped 6 bases from V and 4 bases from J, with 28 bases between. CDR3 sequence (DNA): TGTGCCAGCAGACCGAGACAAGGGAGGCTAGCAATTTCGTACGAGCAGTACTTC. It translates to CASRPRQGRLAISYEQYF.

The sample holds a few counts of this clonotype. The chain joins TRBV28 to TRBJ1-1; no firm D call. Trimming took 2 bases from V and 0 from J, leaving 13 bases between them. This CDR3 contains 16 residues. Germline V gene sequence: CDR1 MDHEN, CDR2 SYDVKM. The CDR3 nucleotides are TGTGCCAGCAGTTTAGGGAGGCTACGGCTGAACACTGAAGCTTTCTTT. As protein: CASSLGRLRLNTEAFF.

CDR3 sequence: CASSPARTLSTDTQYF. The CDR3 bases are TGTGCCAGCAGTCCGGCTAGAACTCTTAGCACAGATACGCAGTATTTT. The gene calls are TRBV6-1 and TRBJ2-3; D is ambiguous. CDR1 MNHNS and CDR2 SASEGT come from the germline V gene. V gave up 5 bases and J gave up 0 bases, with 15 bases separating them. The CDR3 sequence is 16 residues long.

V usage is TRBV20-1 and J usage is TRBJ1-5, with 9 nucleotides matching TRBD1. CDR3 length: 14 residues. Germline lookup yields CDR1 DFQATT and CDR2 SNEGSKA (reference sequence). The J segment lost 7 bases and the V segment lost 3 bases, leaving 7 bases of the junction unmatched. In DNA, the CDR3 is TGCAGTGCTAGCCGGGACAGGGCTTACCAGCCCCAGCATTTT. It translates to CSASRDRAYQPQHF.

This chain connects TRBV7-8 to TRBJ2-2; TRBD1 is a possible D gene (5 bases). CDR3 size: 15 residues. Trimming removed 2 bases at V and 1 base at J, with 8 bases between. CDR1 SGHVS and CDR2 FQNEAQ come from the germline V gene. The CDR3 nucleotides read TGTGCCAGCAGCTTATTTGGACAGAACACCGGGGAGCTGTTTTTT. It translates to CASSLFGQNTGELFF.

This sequence joins TRBV28 and TRBJ2-7, with TRBD1 as a possible D gene (6 bases). Trimming removed 6 bases from V and 1 base from J, with 13 bases in between. Germline V gene sequence: CDR1 MDHEN, CDR2 SYDVKM. The CDR3 is 14 amino acids. The CDR3 sequence: CASSPDSFSYEQYF. For the CDR3, the DNA is TGTGCCAGCAGCCCGGACAGTTTTTCCTACGAGCAGTACTTC.

This chain uses TRBV20-1 with TRBJ2-7; the D gene could be TRBD1 or TRBD2 (7 bases each). The CDR3 totals 17 residues. Trimming stripped 1 base from V and 2 bases from J, with 21 bases between. CDR1 DFQATT and CDR2 SNEGSKA come from the germline V gene (reference sequence). Here the CDR3 reads CSARVLSPGGAAYEQYF. The CDR3 DNA reads TGCAGTGCTAGAGTCTTGTCCCCAGGGGGGGCGGCCTACGAGCAGTACTTC.

The chain employs TRBV12-3 or TRBV12-4 and TRBJ1-6, with a possible D match to TRBD1 (6 bases). The CDR3 covers 18 residues. Trimming stripped 4 bases from V and 1 base from J, with 17 bases between. The CDR3 DNA sequence: TGTGCCAGCAGTTCCCCCCAGGGGCGCGGGTCCTATAATTCACCCCTCCACTTT. Translated, it gives CASSSPQGRGSYNSPLHF.

This clonotype was recorded at least ten times. The chain has TRBV7-2 and TRBJ2-2, with a weak D call TRBD2 (6 bases). The germline V gene encodes CDR1 SGHTA and CDR2 FQGNSA. Trimming pared 5 bases from V and 8 bases from J, leaving 21 bases between. The CDR3 is 16 amino acids. The CDR3: CASSPRGTDGYGELFF. The CDR3 DNA is TGTGCCAGCAGCCCAAGAGGGACTGACGGTTATGGGGAGCTGTTTTTT.

This clonotype was found many times. This chain links TRBV20-1 with TRBJ2-6; D may be TRBD2 (5 bases). The CDR3 length is 18 residues. Germline-derived CDR1 and CDR2 are DFQATT and SNEGSKA (reference sequence). V shed 2 bases and J shed 1 base, with 18 bases lying between them. In DNA, the CDR3 is TGCAGTGCTAGAACCCCGGCGGCGGGTAGATCTGGGGCCAACGTCCTGACTTTC. Its protein is CSARTPAAGRSGANVLTF.

The chain links TRBV20-1 to TRBJ1-5; TRBD1 matches 7 bases. The CDR3 extends over 13 amino acids. Germline values: CDR1 DFQATT, CDR2 SNEGSKA (reference sequence). The CDR3 loop is CSAEEGANQPQHF. The CDR3 coding sequence is TGCAGCGCTGAGGAGGGGGCGAATCAGCCCCAGCATTTT.

CDR3 sequence: CASSAVGNTIYF. The DNA for the CDR3 is TGTGCCAGCAGCGCCGTTGGAAACACCATATATTTT. The chain is built from TRBV12-3 or TRBV12-4 and TRBJ1-3; no clear D gene. The CDR3 spans 12 residues. V lost 6 bases and J lost 3, with 6 bases in between.

The chain carries TRBV27 and TRBJ2-3; 8 positions agree with TRBD2. The CDR3 runs to 17 residues. In germline, CDR1 is MNHEY, CDR2 SMNVEV (reference sequence). Unmatched junction bases numbered 7, after V lost 0 bases and J lost 2 bases. The CDR3 DNA is TGTGCCAGCAGTTTATCCCTCCTAGCGGGCCTCACAGATACGCAGTATTTT. Protein product: CASSLSLLAGLTDTQYF.

The CDR3 sequence is CASSWGRPNEQFF. CDR3 sequence (DNA): TGTGCCAGCAGCTGGGGCAGGCCGAATGAGCAGTTCTTC. This sequence joins TRBV6-2 or TRBV6-3 and TRBJ2-1; D might be TRBD1 (5 bases). Germline V lookup: CDR1 MNHEY, CDR2 SVGEGT. CDR3 length: 13 residues. With 6 bases removed from V and 7 bases from J, the gap between germline ends came to 13 bases.